The subject of this entry is one T cell receptor beta chain. Its specific antigen is unknown. No base qualities exist here, and no much larger clone lies one base off it. This specimen belongs to a study of CD8 T cells in Susac syndrome (dated by TCRdb to the late 2010s). A note on the overall study: Of the Susac syndrome patients who were sequenced, eight were in clinical remission while more than five had clinically active disease. Susac syndrome patients were therapy-naive, on corticosteroids (some also receiving IVIg), or on IVIg alone at blood withdrawal. Repertoire sequencing was used to test whether CD8+ T cell activation and differentiation in Susac syndrome was antigen driven. Points the paper makes about the study in general: The number of individuals in the TCR sequencing and HLA analysis was acknowledged as relatively small. In patients with Susac syndrome, the CD4+ T cell repertoire showed no detectable clonal expansion.

RNA was extracted using the RNeasy kit, and about 0.5 to 1 ug of the RNA was reverse transcribed with random hexamers. The immunoSEQ multiplex PCR assay, which covers 54 Vbeta and 13 Jbeta segments, was used to amplify TCR beta CDR3 regions. PCR amplification bias was corrected by using a synthetic template baseline for primer optimization and computational correction. The authors' analysis ran thus. Reads were annotated to V, D and J genes per IMGT and analyzed with immunoSEQ Analyzer, keeping only productive sequences. To calculate clonality, Shannon entropy was normalized by log2 of the number of productive unique sequences and then subtracted from one. Public and private clones were assessed among the 100 most prevalent clones of each patient and control. A clone was defined as Susac-specific if it was absent from the healthy and MS cohorts, from some 1,100 published viral clones and from other ImmuneACCESS disease sequences. In TCRdb, the public reads were trimmed at Q25 with fastp and aligned with MiXCR, with productive beta chains retained. One record per CDR3 amino acid sequence lists the most common genes and DNA. The V and J calls shown here were made by TCRdb, not taken from the authors' results. Present in this sample are roughly 150,000 distinct CDR3 sequences, approximately 95% of which were seen just once. Clones ranked in the top ten supply about 0.16% of the sample.

Peripheral blood CD8+ and CD4+ T cells from healthy donors, Susac syndrome patients and multiple sclerosis patients were profiled by high-throughput TCR beta sequencing. The Susac syndrome patients fulfilled recently defined diagnostic criteria for definite or probable disease. Bulk CD8+ and CD4+ T cells were purified magnetically by negative isolation, whereas CD8+ TEMRA cells were enriched by FACS. Blood was drawn into EDTA tubes, processed within 24 hours, and PBMCs were isolated by density gradient centrifugation. PBMCs destined for TCR sequencing were cryopreserved in liquid nitrogen and later thawed in a 37 °C water bath. A purity of at least 90% was achieved for sorted or isolated CD4+, CD8+ and CD8+ TEMRA cells. Taken from cysteine to phenylalanine, the CDR3 has 15 residues. The DNA shown is the 45-base CDR3, in frame from base 1. V and J lose 0 bases and 6 bases, and a span of 14 bases separates them. CDR1 and CDR2 are drawn from the germline V gene: SGHRS, YFSETQ.

The chain is assembled from TRBV5-1 and TRBJ2-3, with the D call tentatively TRBD1 or TRBD2, each fitting 5 bases. The TCR comes from a human donor with Susac syndrome. The sample taken for sequencing was CD4+ T cells from PBMCs. CDR3 reads: CASSLAGRPADTQYF. The DNA sequence is TGCGCCAGCAGCTTGGCGGGACGACCGGCTGATACGCAGTATTTT.